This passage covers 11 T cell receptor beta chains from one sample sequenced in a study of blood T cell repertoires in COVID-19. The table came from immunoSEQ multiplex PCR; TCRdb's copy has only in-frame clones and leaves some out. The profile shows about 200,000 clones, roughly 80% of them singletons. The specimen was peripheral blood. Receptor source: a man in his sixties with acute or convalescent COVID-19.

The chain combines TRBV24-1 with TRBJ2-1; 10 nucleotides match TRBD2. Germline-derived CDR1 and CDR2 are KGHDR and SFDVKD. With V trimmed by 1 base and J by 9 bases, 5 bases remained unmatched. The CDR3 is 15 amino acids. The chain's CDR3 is CATSDFLAGEVEQFF. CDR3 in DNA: TGTGCCACCAGTGATTTCCTAGCGGGAGAGGTTGAGCAGTTCTTC.

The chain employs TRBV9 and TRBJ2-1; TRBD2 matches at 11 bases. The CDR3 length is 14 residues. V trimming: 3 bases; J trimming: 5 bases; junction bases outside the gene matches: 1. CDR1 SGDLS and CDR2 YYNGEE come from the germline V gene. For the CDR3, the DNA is TGTGCCAGCAGCGATAGCGGGGGGGACAATGAGCAGTTCTTC. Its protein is CASSDSGGDNEQFF.

The CDR3 here is CSVREESYEQYF. In nucleotides, the CDR3 is TGCAGCGTACGGGAAGAATCCTACGAGCAGTACTTC. The chain couples TRBV29-1 to TRBJ2-7, with D perhaps TRBD2 (5 bases). The length of the CDR3 is 12 residues. The V gene lost 6 bases and the J gene lost 1 base, with 10 bases spanning the gap. Germline-derived CDR1 and CDR2 are SQVTM and ANQGSEA.

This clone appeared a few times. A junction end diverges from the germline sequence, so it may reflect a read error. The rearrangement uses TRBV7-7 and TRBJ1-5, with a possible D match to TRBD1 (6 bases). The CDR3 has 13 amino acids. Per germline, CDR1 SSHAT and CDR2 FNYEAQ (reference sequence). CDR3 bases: TGTGCTAGCAGCTTAGACAGGAATCAGCCCCAGCATTTT. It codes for CASSLDRNQPQHF.

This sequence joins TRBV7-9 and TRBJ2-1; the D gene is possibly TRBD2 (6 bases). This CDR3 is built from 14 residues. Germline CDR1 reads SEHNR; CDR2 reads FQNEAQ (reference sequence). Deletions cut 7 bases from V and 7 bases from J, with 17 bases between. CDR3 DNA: TGTGCCAGCACCGGACCGGGACTTAAGAATGAGCAGTTCTTC. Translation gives CASTGPGLKNEQFF. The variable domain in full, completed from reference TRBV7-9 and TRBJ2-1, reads DTGVSQNPRHKITKRGQNVTFRCDPISEHNRLYWYRQTLGQGPEFLTYFQNEAQLEKSRLLSDRFSAERPKGSFSTLEIQRTEQGDSAMYLCASTGPGLKNEQFFGPGTRLTVL.

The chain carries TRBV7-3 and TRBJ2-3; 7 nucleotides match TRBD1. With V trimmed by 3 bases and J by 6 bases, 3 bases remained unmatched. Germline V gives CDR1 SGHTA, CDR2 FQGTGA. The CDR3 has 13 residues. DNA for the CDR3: TGTGCCAGCAGCTTTGACAGGGAGGATACGCAGTATTTT. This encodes CASSFDREDTQYF.

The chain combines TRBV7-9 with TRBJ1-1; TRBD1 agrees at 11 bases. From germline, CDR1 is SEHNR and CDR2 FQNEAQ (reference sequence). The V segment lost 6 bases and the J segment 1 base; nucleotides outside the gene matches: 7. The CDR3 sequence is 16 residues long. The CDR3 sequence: CASRIGQGAWNTEAFF. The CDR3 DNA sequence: TGTGCCAGCAGAATAGGACAGGGGGCCTGGAACACTGAAGCTTTCTTT.

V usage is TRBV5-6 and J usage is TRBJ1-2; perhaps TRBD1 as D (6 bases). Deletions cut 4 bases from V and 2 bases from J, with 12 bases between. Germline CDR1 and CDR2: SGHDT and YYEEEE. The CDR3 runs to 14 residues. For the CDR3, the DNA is TGTGCCAGCAGCATCGGACAGCCGAACTATGGCTACACCTTC. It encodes CASSIGQPNYGYTF. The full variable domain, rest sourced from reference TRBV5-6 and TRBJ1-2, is DAGVTQSPTHLIKTRGQQVTLRCSPKSGHDTVSWYQQALGQGPQFIFQYYEEEERQRGNFPDRFSGHQFPNYSSELNVNALLLGDSALYLCASSIGQPNYGYTFGSGTRLTVV.

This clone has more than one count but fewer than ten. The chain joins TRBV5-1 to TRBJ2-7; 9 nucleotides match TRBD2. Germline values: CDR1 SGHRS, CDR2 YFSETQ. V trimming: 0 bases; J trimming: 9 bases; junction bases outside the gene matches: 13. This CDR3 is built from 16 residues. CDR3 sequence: CASSLGLAGVNDWQYF. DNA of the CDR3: TGCGCCAGCAGCTTGGGTTTAGCGGGAGTGAACGATTGGCAGTACTTC.

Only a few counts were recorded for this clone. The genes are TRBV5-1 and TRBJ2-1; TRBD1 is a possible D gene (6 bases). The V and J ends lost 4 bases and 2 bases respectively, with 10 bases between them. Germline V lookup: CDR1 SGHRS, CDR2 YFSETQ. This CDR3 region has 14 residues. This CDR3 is CASSTGQPYNEQFF. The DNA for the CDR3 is TGCGCCAGCAGCACCGGACAGCCCTACAATGAGCAGTTCTTC.

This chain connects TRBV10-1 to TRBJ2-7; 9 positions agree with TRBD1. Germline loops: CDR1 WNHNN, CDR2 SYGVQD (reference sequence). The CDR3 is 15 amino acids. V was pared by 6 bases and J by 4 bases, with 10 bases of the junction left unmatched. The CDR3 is CASRPRDRESYEQYF. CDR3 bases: TGCGCCAGCAGGCCCCGGGACAGGGAATCTTACGAGCAGTACTTC.